This is a list of T cell receptor beta chains from one sample in a study of TIL therapy for anti-PD-1-resistant metastatic lung cancer. The table came from immunoSEQ multiplex PCR; TCRdb's copy has only in-frame clones and leaves some out. The table lists some 57,000 clones, about nine tenths of them singletons. Source: blood, taken at baseline. The receptors stem from a person aged 25 to 85 with non-small cell lung cancer. CDR3s include the opening cysteine and the closing phenylalanine or tryptophan. The order of the fields is V gene, D gene, clone size, J gene, CDR3 DNA, CDR3 protein. The D gene is left open where the match is weak. Rows may omit the clone size; those that give it use once, few, many or a size class.

v_call: TRBV12-5; d_call: .; clone_size: .; j_call: TRBJ2-2; cdr3_nt: TGTGCTAGCACCGGACCGGCGGGGTACACCGGGGAGCTGTTTTTT; cdr3_aa: CASTGPAGYTGELFF
v_call: TRBV23-1; d_call: .; clone_size: .; j_call: TRBJ1-5; cdr3_nt: TGCGCCAGCAGTCAATCGGGGGCCCGAGGGGTAGGTCAGCCCCAGCATTTT; cdr3_aa: CASSQSGARGVGQPQHF
v_call: TRBV7-8; d_call: TRBD1; clone_size: .; j_call: TRBJ1-2; cdr3_nt: TGTGCCAGCAGCGCTCTCGGACAGGGTAGTGATGGCTACACCTTC; cdr3_aa: CASSALGQGSDGYTF
v_call: TRBV27; d_call: .; clone_size: .; j_call: TRBJ1-4; cdr3_nt: TGTGCCAGCAGTTTCGGACAGCGGGGTGAAAAACTGTTTTTT; cdr3_aa: CASSFGQRGEKLFF
v_call: TRBV6-4; d_call: TRBD1; clone_size: .; j_call: TRBJ1-1; cdr3_nt: TGTGCCAGCAGTGCCCTCTTTTCAGACAGGGAGGTCGTTGGCACTGAAGCTTTCTTT; cdr3_aa: CASSALFSDREVVGTEAFF
v_call: TRBV7-9; d_call: TRBD1; clone_size: .; j_call: TRBJ2-5; cdr3_nt: TGTGCCAGCAGCCCCGGGGACAGCCCCCGGCCGCGTCAAGAGACCCAGTACTTC; cdr3_aa: CASSPGDSPRPRQETQYF
v_call: TRBV28; d_call: .; clone_size: .; j_call: TRBJ2-1; cdr3_nt: TGTGCCAGCAGTTTAGCTGGACAGTACAATGAGCAGTTCTTC; cdr3_aa: CASSLAGQYNEQFF
v_call: TRBV4-2; d_call: .; clone_size: .; j_call: TRBJ1-3; cdr3_nt: TGTGCCAGCAGCCAAGGTCGCAATTCTGGAAACACCATATATTTT; cdr3_aa: CASSQGRNSGNTIYF
v_call: TRBV6-5; d_call: TRBD1; clone_size: .; j_call: TRBJ2-1; cdr3_nt: TGTGCCAGCAGTTCATACGACAGGGCCTTTGAGCAGTTCTTC; cdr3_aa: CASSSYDRAFEQFF
v_call: TRBV2; d_call: .; clone_size: .; j_call: TRBJ2-3; cdr3_nt: TGTGCCAGCAGTTCTTTTCGTGTTAGCACAGATACGCAGTATTTT; cdr3_aa: CASSSFRVSTDTQYF
v_call: TRBV30; d_call: .; clone_size: .; j_call: TRBJ2-7; cdr3_nt: TGTGCCTGGAGTGCCTCAGCAGGCTCCGAGCAGTACTTC; cdr3_aa: CAWSASAGSEQYF
v_call: TRBV19; d_call: TRBD1; clone_size: .; j_call: TRBJ2-3; cdr3_nt: TGTGCCAGTAGTATTTCCTGGGGACAGGGGACAGATACGCAGTATTTT; cdr3_aa: CASSISWGQGTDTQYF
v_call: TRBV7-9; d_call: TRBD1; clone_size: .; j_call: TRBJ1-1; cdr3_nt: TGTGCCAGCAGCTCCCAGGGGGGAATGGGCACTGAAGCTTTCTTT; cdr3_aa: CASSSQGGMGTEAFF
v_call: TRBV7-2; d_call: .; clone_size: .; j_call: TRBJ1-5; cdr3_nt: TGTGCCAGCAGTACCGACGTGGTTAGCAATCAGCCCCAGCATTTT; cdr3_aa: CASSTDVVSNQPQHF
v_call: TRBV11-2; d_call: TRBD2; clone_size: .; j_call: TRBJ2-1; cdr3_nt: TGTGCCAGCAGCTTAGATCGGGTGGGCGAGCGGGAGCCTTACAATGAGCAGTTCTTC; cdr3_aa: CASSLDRVGEREPYNEQFF
v_call: TRBV7-6; d_call: TRBD1; clone_size: .; j_call: TRBJ2-7; cdr3_nt: TGTGCCAGCAGCCCGACCGGGACAGGGGTCTACGAGCAGTACTTC; cdr3_aa: CASSPTGTGVYEQYF
v_call: TRBV11-3; d_call: .; clone_size: .; j_call: TRBJ2-1; cdr3_nt: TGTGCCAGCAGCTCTCGGGGGGCGAGCTCCTACAATGAGCAGTTCTTC; cdr3_aa: CASSSRGASSYNEQFF
v_call: TRBV7-9; d_call: .; clone_size: .; j_call: TRBJ2-1; cdr3_nt: TGTGCCAGCAGCTCCGAGTTCACATCCTCCTACAATGAGCAGTTCTTC; cdr3_aa: CASSSEFTSSYNEQFF
v_call: TRBV5-1; d_call: TRBD1; clone_size: .; j_call: TRBJ1-2; cdr3_nt: TGCGCCAGCAGCTTGGGACAGGGAGAGAATGGCTACACCTTC; cdr3_aa: CASSLGQGENGYTF
v_call: TRBV14; d_call: .; clone_size: few; j_call: TRBJ1-1; cdr3_nt: TGTGCCAGCAGCCAACGGGACGGTATAAACACTGAAGCTTTCTTT; cdr3_aa: CASSQRDGINTEAFF
v_call: TRBV5-1; d_call: .; clone_size: .; j_call: TRBJ1-4; cdr3_nt: TGCGCCAGCAGCTGGGGCGGAGGGGGTGATGAAAAACTGTTTTTT; cdr3_aa: CASSWGGGGDEKLFF
v_call: TRBV10-3; d_call: .; clone_size: .; j_call: TRBJ1-1; cdr3_nt: TGTGCCATCAGCCCCGCAGGAAACACTGAAGCTTTCTTT; cdr3_aa: CAISPAGNTEAFF
v_call: TRBV11-2; d_call: TRBD1; clone_size: .; j_call: TRBJ1-1; cdr3_nt: TGTGCCAGCAGCTCCACAGGGGGCTGGGACACTGAAGCTTTCTTT; cdr3_aa: CASSSTGGWDTEAFF
v_call: TRBV4-1; d_call: .; clone_size: few; j_call: TRBJ1-1; cdr3_nt: TGCGCCAGCAACCAACAGGGCCAAGCTTTCTTT; cdr3_aa: CASNQQGQAFF